These 28 T cell receptor beta chains came from one sample sequenced in a study of CD8+CD57+ T cells in acquired aplastic anemia. TCR beta VDJ and CDR3 profiles were obtained from a genomic DNA template. TCRdb called the reads again in MiXCR, with one record for every CDR3 protein. The sample contains some 130,000 distinct CDR3 sequences, more than 40% of which appear only once. Sequencing used sorted CD4+, CD8+, or CD8+CD57+ T cells (not recorded which) from PBMCs. The origin of the receptors is a human donor in good health, serving as a control.

This clonotype came up many times. This chain uses TRBV3-1 with TRBJ2-7; tentatively, D is TRBD2 (6 bases). Trimming removed 6 bases at V and 6 bases at J, with 15 bases between. The CDR3 contains 13 residues. Germline loops: CDR1 LGHDT, CDR2 YNNKEL (reference sequence). In DNA form, the CDR3 reads TGTGCCAGCAGTTCGGGAGCCTCTAGCGAGCAGTACTTC. The encoded protein is CASSSGASSEQYF.

Ten or more counts support this clonotype. V gene TRBV2 combines with J gene TRBJ2-3; D call uncertain. Germline V gene sequence: CDR1 SNHLY, CDR2 FYNNEI. V dropped 6 bases and J dropped 3 bases, with 19 bases sitting between them. The CDR3 is 16 amino acids. The CDR3 reads CASSPTFQRSTDTQYF. DNA for the CDR3: TGTGCCAGCAGCCCCACCTTTCAGCGAAGTACAGATACGCAGTATTTT.

Points on this clonotype: This clone may be a read error of a much larger clone one base away. V usage is TRBV7-9 and J usage is TRBJ2-5; tentatively, D is TRBD1 (8 bases). The CDR3 has 15 residues. The V gene's germline CDR1 is SEHNR and CDR2 FQNEAQ (reference sequence). The CDR3 nucleotides read TGTGCCAGCAGTCACAGGGGGGGGCCTCAAGAGACCCAGCACTTC. The encoded protein is CASSHRGGPQETQHF.

This clonotype was seen only once. This chain joins TRBV19 and TRBJ2-7, with 12 bases lining up with TRBD2. CDR1 is LNHDA, CDR2 SQIVND, per germline (reference sequence). CDR3 length: 14 amino acids. V was pared by 4 bases and J by 6 bases, with 4 bases of the junction left unmatched. Written as DNA, the CDR3 is TGTGCCAGTAGTAGGAGGACTAGCGGGACCGAGCAGTACTTC. Its translation: CASSRRTSGTEQYF.

J is TRBJ2-1 and V is TRBV5-1; 9 bases are a match to TRBD2. CDR3 length equals 18 residues. CDR1 SGHRS and CDR2 YFSETQ come from the germline V gene. Losses at the gene ends were 0 bases for V and 2 bases for J; bases not matched to a gene: 9. The CDR3 bases are TGCGCCAGCAGCTTGGGAGCGGGGGGAAGGGACACCTACAATGAGCAGTTCTTC. It yields the protein CASSLGAGGRDTYNEQFF.

This clonotype was seen ten or more times. CDR3 DNA: TGTGCCAGCAGCCCCCGGACTAGCGGGGGCACACTGGGGGAGCAGTACTTC. Protein product: CASSPRTSGGTLGEQYF. J is TRBJ2-7 and V is TRBV11-2; 13 positions match TRBD2. V was clipped by 5 bases and J by 7 bases; unmatched bases: 14. Germline V lookup: CDR1 SGHAT, CDR2 FQNNGV. The CDR3 loop spans 17 amino acids. Complete variable domain (other parts from reference TRBV11-2 and TRBJ2-7): EAGVAQSPRYKIIEKRQSVAFWCNPISGHATLYWYQQILGQGPKLLIQFQNNGVVDDSQLPKDRFSAERLKGVDSTLKIQPAKLEDSAVYLCASSPRTSGGTLGEQYFGPGTRLTVT.

The chain couples TRBV24-1 to TRBJ2-1; 9 nucleotides align to TRBD1. CDR3 size: 13 residues. Germline CDR1 and CDR2: KGHDR and SFDVKD. Unmatched junction bases numbered 10, after V lost 11 bases and J lost 9 bases. CDR3 in DNA: TGTGCCAGCGGGGACAGGGACTCACGTGAGCAGTTCTTC. This encodes CASGDRDSREQFF.

The rearrangement links TRBV15 to TRBJ2-2; 7 bases fit TRBD1. V was pared by 4 bases and J by 5 bases, with 7 bases of the junction left unmatched. This CDR3 has 15 residues. Per germline, CDR1 LNHNV and CDR2 YYDKDF (reference sequence). CDR3 in DNA: TGTGCCACCAGCACCGACAGGGTTGGGACCGGGGAGCTGTTTTTT. It is translated as CATSTDRVGTGELFF.

The chain joins TRBV4-1 to TRBJ1-1, with D perhaps TRBD1 (6 bases). CDR1 and CDR2 from the germline V gene are MGHRA and YSYEKL. V was shortened by 4 bases and J by 1 base, with 10 bases between the two germline ends. CDR3 size: 14 residues. CDR3 sequence (DNA): TGCGCCAGCAGCCGTAGACAGGAGAACACTGAAGCTTTCTTT. It yields the protein CASSRRQENTEAFF.

This clonotype was counted ten times or more. This rearrangement joins TRBV7-2 to TRBJ2-7; D may be TRBD1 (6 bases). Trimming stripped 8 bases from V and 0 bases from J, with 14 bases between. There are 14 residues in the CDR3. Germline V gives CDR1 SGHTA, CDR2 FQGNSA. DNA of the CDR3: TGTGCCAGCCGATCGACAGGTCTCTCCTACGAGCAGTACTTC. It encodes CASRSTGLSYEQYF.

The gene calls are TRBV12-3 or TRBV12-4 and TRBJ2-5; the match to TRBD2 covers 8 bases. The CDR3 length is 15 residues. Germline trimming cut 7 bases from V and 2 bases from J; bases unmatched to any gene: 9. As DNA, the CDR3 is TGTGCCAGCACAACATTAGCGGGGCCACAAGAGACCCAGTACTTC. Its protein product is CASTTLAGPQETQYF.

The chain links TRBV7-8 to TRBJ2-5; no clear D gene. The CDR3 sequence is 14 residues long. Germline values: CDR1 SGHVS, CDR2 FQNEAQ. Between the trimmed V and J ends, which lost 2 bases and 5 bases, there was a span of 12 bases. The chain's CDR3 is CASSLIQGLETQYF. The CDR3 region has the DNA TGTGCCAGCAGCTTAATTCAAGGGTTGGAGACCCAGTACTTC.

This chain uses TRBV24-1 with TRBJ1-1; no firm D call. Per germline, CDR1 KGHDR and CDR2 SFDVKD. This CDR3 has 14 residues. The ends were cut back, 2 bases at V and 4 bases at J, with 10 bases in the middle. Written as DNA, the CDR3 is TGTGCCACCAGTGATTCGACTGTTTCCACTGAAGCTTTCTTT. It specifies CATSDSTVSTEAFF.

This clonotype was seen repeatedly, ten times or more. The chain recombines TRBV7-2 with TRBJ1-2; D remains unclear. The germline V gene encodes CDR1 SGHTA and CDR2 FQGNSA. V was clipped by 1 base and J by 2 bases, with 11 bases between them. The CDR3 is 15 residues long. CDR3 amino acids: CASSLELTENYGYTF. The CDR3 DNA sequence: TGTGCCAGCAGCTTAGAGCTGACCGAGAACTATGGCTACACCTTC.

This clonotype was detected many times. This chain joins TRBV20-1 and TRBJ2-3; D uncertain. Per germline, CDR1 DFQATT and CDR2 SNEGSKA (reference sequence). The CDR3 length is 13 residues. V dropped 3 bases and J dropped 2 bases, with 9 bases sitting between them. CDR3: CSASGTLTDTQYF. The CDR3 region has the DNA TGCAGTGCTAGTGGAACCCTCACAGATACGCAGTATTTT.

The J gene is TRBJ1-2, the V gene TRBV15, with 10 bases identical to TRBD1. The CDR3 covers 19 residues. V dropped 3 bases and J dropped 5; count of bases not matched to a gene: 18. CDR1 LNHNV and CDR2 YYDKDF come from the germline V gene (reference sequence). The chain's CDR3 is CATSREVLGQGSFRYGYTF. The CDR3 DNA is TGTGCCACCAGCAGGGAAGTCCTGGGACAGGGGAGTTTTAGGTATGGCTACACCTTC.

On this clonotype itself: One junction end disagrees with the germline gene, perhaps due to a read error. The chain uses TRBV7-8 and TRBJ2-3; tentatively, D is TRBD1 or TRBD2 (5 bases each). Germline V gives CDR1 SGHVS, CDR2 FQNEAQ. The CDR3 contains 17 residues. CDR3 nucleotides: TGTGCCAGCAGCGCTGGAGGATCTAGACAGCCCACAGATGCGCAGTATTTT. Its protein product is CASSAGGSRQPTDAQYF.

This chain links TRBV9 with TRBJ1-1; D gene unclear. The ends were cut back, 4 bases at V and 5 bases at J, with 15 bases in the middle. Germline lookup yields CDR1 SGDLS and CDR2 YYNGEE. The CDR3 has 14 amino acids. CDR3 amino acids: CASSRTTLGTEAFF. The DNA of the CDR3 is TGTGCCAGCAGCCGCACGACCTTAGGGACTGAAGCTTTCTTT.

J is TRBJ2-5 and V is TRBV10-3; D not certain. This CDR3 comprises 13 residues. V was cut by 4 bases and J by 10 bases, with 16 bases left in between. Germline V gives CDR1 ENHRY, CDR2 SYGVKD. The CDR3 region is CAISGSVGASQYF. CDR3 in DNA: TGTGCCATCAGTGGTTCGGTCGGCGCCAGCCAGTACTTC.

As for this clonotype: A much larger clone sits a single nucleotide away, making a read error possible. V and J are TRBV4-1 and TRBJ1-3; D possibly corresponds to TRBD1 (5 bases). The CDR3 runs 16 residues. The V end lost 1 base, the J end lost 2 bases, and 12 bases lay between the germline ends. In germline, CDR1 is MGHRA, CDR2 YSYEKL. CDR3 coding DNA: TGCGCCAGCAGCCAAGTCCCCGACAGCACTGGAAACACCATATATTTT. This gives the protein CASSQVPDSTGNTIYF.

This chain joins TRBV18 and TRBJ1-4, with D maybe TRBD1 (6 bases). The CDR3 spans 15 residues. V shed 4 bases and J shed 7 bases, with 16 bases lying between them. Per germline, CDR1 KGHSH and CDR2 LQKENI. CDR3 region: CASSLPDRPREKLFF. DNA of the CDR3: TGTGCCAGCTCACTACCAGACAGGCCCCGTGAAAAACTGTTTTTT.

This sequence joins TRBV20-1 and TRBJ2-5; 11 nucleotides agree with TRBD2. J was trimmed by 4 bases and V by 6 bases; bases with no gene match: 7. CDR3 length: 14 amino acids. Germline CDR1 and CDR2: DFQATT and SNEGSKA (reference sequence). The CDR3 loop reads CSAKLAGARETQYF. DNA of the CDR3: TGCAGTGCCAAACTAGCGGGGGCCAGAGAGACCCAGTACTTC.

The rearrangement joins TRBV15 to TRBJ2-5; 10 bases fit TRBD2. There are 17 residues in the CDR3. Germline V gene sequence: CDR1 LNHNV, CDR2 YYDKDF (reference sequence). With V trimmed by 2 bases and J by 7 bases, 13 bases remained unmatched. The DNA for the CDR3 is TGTGCCACCAGCAGACCCCAGGGCCTAGCGGGAGCAGGGACCCAGTACTTC. This translates into CATSRPQGLAGAGTQYF.

The sample holds a few counts of this clonotype. The CDR3 sequence: CASNPGGGRSYEQYF. The CDR3 region has the DNA TGTGCCAGTAACCCTGGGGGCGGGAGGTCGTACGAGCAGTACTTC. J is TRBJ2-7 and V is TRBV19, with 8 bases lining up with TRBD2. The CDR3 runs 15 residues. Trimming cost V 7 bases and J 4 bases; bases outside gene matches: 12. Germline loops: CDR1 LNHDA, CDR2 SQIVND (reference sequence). Full variable domain (rest looked up from reference TRBV19 and TRBJ2-7): DGGITQSPKYLFRKEGQNVTLSCEQNLNHDAMYWYRQDPGQGLRLIYYSQIVNDFQKGDIAEGYSVSREKKESFPLTVTSAQKNPTAFYLCASNPGGGRSYEQYFGPGTRLTVT.

The chain recombines TRBV10-1 with TRBJ2-7; D call uncertain. V shed 4 bases and J shed 3 bases, with 10 bases lying between them. The CDR3 runs 13 residues. CDR1 is WNHNN and CDR2 is SYGVQD in the germline V gene (reference sequence). In DNA, the CDR3 is TGCGCCAGCAGTGGAGACCTACACTACGAGCAGTACGTC. The encoded protein is CASSGDLHYEQYV.

Many counts were recorded for this clonotype. The chain is built from TRBV7-8 and TRBJ2-7; no firm D call. V was clipped by 3 bases and J by 2 bases, with 8 bases between them. Germline CDR1 SGHVS, CDR2 FQNEAQ. CDR3 length equals 13 residues. As DNA, the CDR3 is TGTGCCAGCAGCTTCGCCCTTACCTACGAGCAGTACTTC. It specifies CASSFALTYEQYF.

CDR3 bases: TGTGCCACCAGTGCCCCGGGGAGGCATGGCTACACCTTC. Translated, it gives CATSAPGRHGYTF. The V call is TRBV24-1, the J call TRBJ1-2; D is ambiguous. This CDR3 has 13 residues. V lost 5 bases, J lost 6 bases, and 12 bases lay in between. Germline values: CDR1 KGHDR, CDR2 SFDVKD.

A single count supports this clonotype. This chain connects TRBV11-3 to TRBJ1-6; D uncertain. The CDR3 runs to 15 residues. With 5 bases removed from V and 11 bases from J, the gap between germline ends came to 19 bases. From germline, CDR1 is SGHNT and CDR2 YENEEA. CDR3 protein: CASSLQLSAVAPLHF. The CDR3, as DNA: TGTGCCAGCAGCCTACAGCTATCGGCAGTTGCACCCCTCCACTTT.